The next 17 T cell receptor beta chains were all read from a single sample in a study of blood T cell repertoires in COVID-19. Sequencing was performed with immunoSEQ multiplex PCR; in TCRdb, only in-frame clones are kept and a portion is missing. The top ten clones hold 7.5% to 9.5% of a sample with about 480,000 clones, 85% to 90% of them seen once. The specimen was peripheral blood. Receptors originate from a woman aged 45 to 65 with COVID-19, enrolled during active disease.

In this sample, this clone turned up a few times. This chain connects TRBV24-1 to TRBJ2-5; 9 nucleotides agree with TRBD1. Germline-derived CDR1 and CDR2 are KGHDR and SFDVKD. V dropped 1 base and J dropped 7; count of bases not matched to a gene: 6. The CDR3 has 15 amino acids. CDR3 sequence: CATSDLTGGEWTQYF. As DNA, the CDR3 is TGTGCCACCAGTGATTTAACAGGGGGCGAGTGGACCCAGTACTTC.

This chain links TRBV6-6 with TRBJ1-5; 8 nucleotides line up with TRBD1. The CDR3 covers 13 residues. V shed 5 bases, J shed 4 bases, and the junction held 1 base outside the gene matches. CDR1 MNHNY and CDR2 SVGAGI come from the germline V gene (reference sequence). For the CDR3, the DNA is TGTGCCAGCAGTAGGGACAGGAATCAGCCCCAGCATTTT. It codes for CASSRDRNQPQHF.

The chain uses TRBV10-3 and TRBJ2-3, with a tentative D call TRBD1 (5 bases). CDR1 and CDR2 (germline): ENHRY, SYGVKD. V dropped 6 bases and J dropped 4 bases, with 14 bases sitting between them. The CDR3 extends over 14 amino acids. The CDR3 loop is CAIRRQQDPDTQYF. CDR3 bases: TGTGCCATCAGAAGACAACAGGATCCAGATACGCAGTATTTT.

This chain uses TRBV28 with TRBJ1-2; tentatively, D is TRBD1 (5 bases). Trimming pared 5 bases from V and 1 base from J, leaving 14 bases between. The CDR3 consists of 15 residues. Per the germline V gene, CDR1 is MDHEN and CDR2 is SYDVKM. In DNA form, the CDR3 reads TGTGCCAGCAGTACGGTGGGGGGAGGTAACTATGGCTACACCTTC. Its translation is CASSTVGGGNYGYTF.

This rearrangement joins TRBV24-1 to TRBJ2-7, with unresolved D. Trimming took off 3 bases at V and 7 bases at J, with 21 bases between the two ends. CDR1 is KGHDR and CDR2 is SFDVKD in the germline V gene. The CDR3 totals 16 residues. CDR3: CATSDPSAPTLGEQYF. The CDR3 region has the DNA TGTGCCACCAGTGATCCTTCAGCGCCCACCTTGGGTGAGCAGTACTTC.

The V and J genes are TRBV7-2 and TRBJ2-1, with TRBD2 as a possible D gene (7 bases). Trimming stripped 4 bases from V and 7 bases from J, with 26 bases between. Per germline, CDR1 SGHTA and CDR2 FQGNSA. This CDR3 contains 18 residues. The CDR3, as DNA: TGTGCCAGCAGCTCATTTGAGGGGGGGCGATACTCCAGAAATGAGCAGTTCTTC. Its protein is CASSSFEGGRYSRNEQFF.

This clone appeared once. The V call is TRBV27, the J call TRBJ2-3; 9 nucleotides align to TRBD1. The trim removed 4 bases at V and 4 bases at J, leaving 9 bases unmatched. CDR1 is MNHEY, CDR2 SMNVEV, per germline (reference sequence). The CDR3 is 16 residues long. The CDR3 sequence: CASSSSPGQGSDTQYF. In nucleotides, the CDR3 is TGTGCCAGCAGTTCGTCACCGGGACAGGGCTCAGATACGCAGTATTTT.

The rearrangement joins TRBV5-6 to TRBJ1-2; D is possibly TRBD1 (6 bases). CDR3 length: 16 amino acids. Trimming left V 1 base short and J 5 bases short, with 18 bases between. In germline, CDR1 is SGHDT, CDR2 YYEEEE. In nucleotides, the CDR3 is TGTGCCAGCAGCTTGCCCCCGGACAGCCTCTCGTATGGCTACACCTTC. This encodes CASSLPPDSLSYGYTF.

The CDR3 region has the DNA TGTGCCAGCAGCCCTGGACAGATCTATGGCTACACCTTC. Its protein is CASSPGQIYGYTF. The rearrangement links TRBV12-3 or TRBV12-4 to TRBJ1-2, with TRBD1 as a possible D gene (6 bases). Trimming removed 6 bases from V and 4 bases from J, with 12 bases in between. This CDR3 is 13 amino acids long.

The chain carries TRBV5-1 and TRBJ1-1, with D possibly TRBD1 on 5 matching bases. Trimming stripped 4 bases from V and 6 bases from J, with 16 bases between. CDR3 length equals 14 residues. Germline V gene lookup returns CDR1 SGHRS and CDR2 YFSETQ. CDR3 protein: CASSPGIGSSEAFF. The DNA of the CDR3 is TGCGCCAGCAGCCCAGGGATTGGATCCTCTGAAGCTTTCTTT.

This sequence joins TRBV6-5 and TRBJ1-2; TRBD1 matches at 9 bases. The length of the CDR3 is 16 residues. Germline V lookup: CDR1 MNHEY, CDR2 SVGAGI. The V segment lost 0 bases and the J segment 2 bases; nucleotides outside the gene matches: 4. The CDR3 region is CASSYSGTGTNYGYTF. The CDR3 bases are TGTGCCAGCAGTTACTCGGGGACAGGGACGAACTATGGCTACACCTTC.

The chain recombines TRBV2 with TRBJ1-1; D is uncertain. Trimming cost V 4 bases and J 3 bases, with 15 bases left between them. The germline V gene encodes CDR1 SNHLY and CDR2 FYNNEI. The CDR3 extends over 15 amino acids. Here the CDR3 reads CASSAPPEAYTEAFF. CDR3 nucleotides: TGTGCCAGCAGTGCACCCCCCGAGGCCTACACTGAAGCTTTCTTT.

The chain combines TRBV19 with TRBJ2-3, with D tentatively TRBD2 (6 bases). V was clipped by 5 bases and J by 2 bases, with 17 bases between them. Germline CDR1 and CDR2: LNHDA and SQIVND (reference sequence). The CDR3 totals 16 residues. CDR3: CASSANPGVNTDTQYF. CDR3 in DNA: TGTGCCAGTAGTGCCAACCCGGGAGTTAACACAGATACGCAGTATTTT.

J is TRBJ2-1 and V is TRBV6-5, with TRBD2 as a possible D gene (5 bases). Trimming left V 5 bases short and J 14 bases short, with 19 bases between. This CDR3 contains 13 residues. Germline CDR1 is MNHEY and CDR2 is SVGAGI. DNA for the CDR3: TGTGCCAGCAGTCACCCGGACTTCCCCCTCGAGTTCTTC. Translation: CASSHPDFPLEFF.

The V gene is TRBV19, the J gene TRBJ1-2; no clear D. V gave up 5 bases and J gave up 8 bases, with 12 bases separating them. CDR1 and CDR2 (germline): LNHDA, SQIVND (reference sequence). CDR3 length: 12 residues. Written as DNA, the CDR3 is TGTGCCAGTAGTCCACAGTCCTGGGGCTACACCTTC. Translation gives CASSPQSWGYTF.

The chain employs TRBV4-1 and TRBJ1-2; possible D gene TRBD1, 6 bases. Germline V gene data show CDR1 as MGHRA and CDR2 as YSYEKL. Deletions cut 4 bases from V and 2 bases from J, with 8 bases between. The length of the CDR3 is 13 residues. The CDR3 DNA sequence: TGCGCCAGCAGCCTCGGACAGAACTATGGCTACACCTTC. Translated, it gives CASSLGQNYGYTF.

The chain uses TRBV7-2 and TRBJ2-3; 12 bases match TRBD2. Germline V gene sequence: CDR1 SGHTA, CDR2 FQGNSA. Unmatched junction bases numbered 4, after V lost 0 bases and J lost 3 bases. The CDR3 consists of 17 residues. The CDR3 bases are TGTGCCAGCAGCTTAGCCTCTAGCGGGGGGGGAACAGATACGCAGTATTTT. Translated, it gives CASSLASSGGGTDTQYF.